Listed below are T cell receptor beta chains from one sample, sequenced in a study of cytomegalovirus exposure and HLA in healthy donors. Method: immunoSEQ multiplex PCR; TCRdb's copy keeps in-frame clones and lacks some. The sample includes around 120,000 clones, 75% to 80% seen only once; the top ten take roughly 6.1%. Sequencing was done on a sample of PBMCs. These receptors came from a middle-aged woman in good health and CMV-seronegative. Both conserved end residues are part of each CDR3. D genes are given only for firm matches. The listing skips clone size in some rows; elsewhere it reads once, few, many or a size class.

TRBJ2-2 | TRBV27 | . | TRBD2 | TGTGCCAGCAGTCCCCTAGCGGGAGGTCGAACCGGGGAGCTGTTTTTT | CASSPLAGGRTGELFF
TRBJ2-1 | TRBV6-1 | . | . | TGTGCCAGCAGGCGGCCGGGGTCTTACAATGAGCAGTTCTTC | CASRRPGSYNEQFF
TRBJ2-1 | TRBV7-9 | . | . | TGTGCCAGCAGCTTGGAAGGGGGTTACAATGAGCAGTTCTTC | CASSLEGGYNEQFF
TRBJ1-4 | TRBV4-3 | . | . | TGCGCCAGCAGCCATAACGGGGGGGCAGGGCCAAATGAAAAACTGTTTTTT | CASSHNGGAGPNEKLFF
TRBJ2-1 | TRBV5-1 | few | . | TGCGCCAGCAGCTTGGACAACTACAATGAGCAGTTCTTC | CASSLDNYNEQFF
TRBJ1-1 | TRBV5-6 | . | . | TGTGCCAGCAGCTGGGGGCAGGGATGGACTGAAGCTTTCTTT | CASSWGQGWTEAFF
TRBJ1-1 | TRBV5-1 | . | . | TGCGCCAGCAGCTTGGTTGGGAGCATGAACACTGAAGCTTTCTTT | CASSLVGSMNTEAFF
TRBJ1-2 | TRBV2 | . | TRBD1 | TGTGCCAGCAGTTTGGGACAGGGAATAGGTGGCTACACCTTC | CASSLGQGIGGYTF
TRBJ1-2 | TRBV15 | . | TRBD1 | TGTGCCACCAGCAGAGGGCGGGACAGAGCCTATGGCTACACCTTC | CATSRGRDRAYGYTF
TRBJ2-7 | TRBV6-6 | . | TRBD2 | TGTGCCAGCAGGACCACGAGTAGCGGGGTTTCCTACGAGCAGTACTTC | CASRTTSSGVSYEQYF
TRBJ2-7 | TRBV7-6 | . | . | TGTGCCAGCAGCCCCGGCCTAGGCACCTACGAGCAGTACTTC | CASSPGLGTYEQYF
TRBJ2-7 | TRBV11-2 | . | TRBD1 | TGTGCCAGCAGGGACAGGGGGTCCTACGAGCAGTACTTC | CASRDRGSYEQYF
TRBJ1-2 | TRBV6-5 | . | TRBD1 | TGTGCCAGCAGGTCCGACAGGGACTATGGCTACACCTTC | CASRSDRDYGYTF
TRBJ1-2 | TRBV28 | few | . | TGTGCCAGCAGTTTCACAGGGTCCTATGGCTACACCTTC | CASSFTGSYGYTF
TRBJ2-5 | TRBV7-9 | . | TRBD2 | TGTGCCAGCAGCTTAAGTACGGGGGGGGTAGGCGAGACCCAGTACTTC | CASSLSTGGVGETQYF
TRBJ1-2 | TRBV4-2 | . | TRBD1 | TGTGCCAGCAGCCAATGGGGACAACAGGGGGGCTACACCTTC | CASSQWGQQGGYTF
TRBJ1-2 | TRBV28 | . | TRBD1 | TGTGCCAGCAGTATAACAGGGGATAGCTATGGCTACACCTTC | CASSITGDSYGYTF
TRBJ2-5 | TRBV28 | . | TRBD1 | TGTGCCAGCAGTACAGGGGGAGAGACCCAGTACTTC | CASSTGGETQYF
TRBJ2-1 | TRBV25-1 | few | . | TGTGCTAGTTCGACAAGCTCCTACAATGAGCAGTTCTTC | CASSTSSYNEQFF
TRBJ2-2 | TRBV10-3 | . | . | TGTGCCATCAGTGTCAGGGTGGGTCCCGGGGAGCTGTTTTTT | CAISVRVGPGELFF
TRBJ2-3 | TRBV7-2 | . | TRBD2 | TGTGCCAGCAGCTTCGGCGGGAGAGCAGATACGCAGTATTTT | CASSFGGRADTQYF
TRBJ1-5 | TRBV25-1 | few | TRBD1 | TGTGCCAGCAGTGAAGTACAGGGGAATCAGCCCCAGCATTTT | CASSEVQGNQPQHF
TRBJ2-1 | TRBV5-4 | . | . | TGTGCCAGCACAGTAGGGCGGGACAATGAGCAGTTCTTC | CASTVGRDNEQFF
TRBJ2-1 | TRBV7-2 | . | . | TGTGCCAGCAGCTTAGCGCGGGAAAGAAATGAGCAGTTCTTC | CASSLARERNEQFF
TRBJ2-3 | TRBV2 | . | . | TGTGCCAGCAGTGCCAGGGGTGCAGATACGCAGTATTTT | CASSARGADTQYF
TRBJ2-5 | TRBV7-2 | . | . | TGCGCCAGCAGCCAAGATACCCAGGGGCATAAAGAGACCCAGTACTTC | CASSQDTQGHKETQYF
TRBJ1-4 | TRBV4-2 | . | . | TGTGCCAGCAGCCAAATTACAGGGACTAATGAAAAACTGTTTTTT | CASSQITGTNEKLFF
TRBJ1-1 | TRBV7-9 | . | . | TGTTCCAGCACCCCTCGCTCGGGGGGTGGTGAAGCTTTCTTT | CSSTPRSGGGEAFF
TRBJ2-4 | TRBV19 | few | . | TGTGCCAGTAGTCCTCAACTGGGGGGAGATGGCATTCAGTACTTC | CASSPQLGGDGIQYF
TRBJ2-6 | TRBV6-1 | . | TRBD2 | TGTGCCAGCAGTGAAGCGGCGGGAGGGCCTCCGGGGGCCAACGTCCTGACTTTC | CASSEAAGGPPGANVLTF
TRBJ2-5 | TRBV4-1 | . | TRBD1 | TGCGCCAGCAGTCCGACAGGGGGCAGGGAGACCCAGTACTTC | CASSPTGGRETQYF
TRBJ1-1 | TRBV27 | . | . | TGTGCCAGCAGTCTCCTGGGGGGGCAGCAAGCTTTCTTT | CASSLLGGQQAFF
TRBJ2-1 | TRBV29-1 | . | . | TGCAGCGTTGAAGGACGGACTATCAATGAGCAGTTCTTC | CSVEGRTINEQFF
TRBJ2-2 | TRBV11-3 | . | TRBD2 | TGTGCCAGCAGCTCCTTAGCGGGAGCCTCAGGCGGGGAGCTGTTTTTT | CASSSLAGASGGELFF
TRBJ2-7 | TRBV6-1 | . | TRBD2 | TGTGCCAGTGTTACTGCACTAGCGAAAACCTACGAGCAGTACTTC | CASVTALAKTYEQYF
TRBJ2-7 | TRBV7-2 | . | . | TGTGCCAGCAGCTTACCCTCGCCGGACGAGCAGTACTTC | CASSLPSPDEQYF
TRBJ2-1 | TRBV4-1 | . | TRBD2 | TGCGCCAGCAGCGCCAGACTAGCGGGAGGGCTAGACAATGAGCAGTTCTTC | CASSARLAGGLDNEQFF
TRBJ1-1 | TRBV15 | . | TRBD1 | TGTGCCACCAGCAGAGGAACAGGGGTTGAAGCTTTCTTT | CATSRGTGVEAFF
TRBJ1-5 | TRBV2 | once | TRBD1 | TGTGCCAGCAGGAATGGGACAGCGATCAATCAGCCCCAGCATTTT | CASRNGTAINQPQHF
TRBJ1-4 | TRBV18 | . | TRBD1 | TGTGCCAGCTCACCTACCTCCGGGACAGACTTGTTTTTT | CASSPTSGTDLFF
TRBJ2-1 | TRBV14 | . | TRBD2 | TGTGCCAGCAGCCAAGTTAGCGGGAGTTGGCTTAACAATGAGCAGTTCTTC | CASSQVSGSWLNNEQFF
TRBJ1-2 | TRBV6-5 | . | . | TGTGCCAGCAGTTACTCCGCAGGCTTTAACTATGGCTACACCTTC | CASSYSAGFNYGYTF
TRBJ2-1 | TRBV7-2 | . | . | TGTGCCAGCAGCCCCGAGTTCGGGAGAACCGGATACAATGAGCAGTTCTTC | CASSPEFGRTGYNEQFF
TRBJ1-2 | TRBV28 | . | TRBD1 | TGTGCCAGCAGCCGGACAGGGGCGAGCTATGGCTACACCTTC | CASSRTGASYGYTF
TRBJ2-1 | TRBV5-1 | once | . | TGCGCCAGACGTCCTAGCGCGTACAATGAGCAGTTCTTC | CARRPSAYNEQFF
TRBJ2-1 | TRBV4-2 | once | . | TGTGCCAGCAGCCAAGGATTTGCTAGCGTCGGGAAGACTAACTACAATGAGCAGTTCTTC | CASSQGFASVGKTNYNEQFF
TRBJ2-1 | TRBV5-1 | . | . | TGCGCCAGCAGCCTTTGGACAGCCACCTACAATGAGCAGTTCTTC | CASSLWTATYNEQFF
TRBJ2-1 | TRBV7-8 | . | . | TGTGCCAGCAGCTTAAGGGGGCAGGGAGGCAATGAGCAGTTCTTC | CASSLRGQGGNEQFF
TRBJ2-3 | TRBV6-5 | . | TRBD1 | TGTGCCAGCAGTTTGACAGGGGGCGAAGATACGCAGTATTTT | CASSLTGGEDTQYF
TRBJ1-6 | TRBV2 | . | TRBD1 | TGTGCCAGCGGGACGGGACAGGCTTATAATTCACCCCTCCACTTT | CASGTGQAYNSPLHF
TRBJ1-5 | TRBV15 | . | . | TGTGCCACCAGCAGAGATCTCGGTGGCAGCGGCAATCAGCCCCAGCATTTT | CATSRDLGGSGNQPQHF
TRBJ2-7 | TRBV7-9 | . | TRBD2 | TGTGCCAGCAGCTTCACTAGCGGGAGTTACGAGCAGTACTTC | CASSFTSGSYEQYF
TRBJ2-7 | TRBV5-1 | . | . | TGCGCCAGCAGCCTCGGGACATCCGCCTACGAGCAGTACTTC | CASSLGTSAYEQYF
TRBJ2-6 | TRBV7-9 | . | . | TGTGCCAGCAGCTTTTTAGCTGGGGCCAACGTCCTGACTTTC | CASSFLAGANVLTF
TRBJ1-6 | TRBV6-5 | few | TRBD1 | TGTGCCAGCAGTTCGGACAGGGTAAATTCACCCCTCCACTTT | CASSSDRVNSPLHF
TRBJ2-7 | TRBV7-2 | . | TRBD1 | TGTGCCAGCAGCTTCGAGACAGGGACCTCCTACGAGCAGTACTTC | CASSFETGTSYEQYF
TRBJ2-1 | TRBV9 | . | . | TGTGCCAGCAGCGTAGCGGGAGACAATGAGCAGTTCTTC | CASSVAGDNEQFF
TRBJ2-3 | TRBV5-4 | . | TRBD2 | TGTGCCAGCAGATTGACTAGCGGGAGGGTAGATACGCAGTATTTT | CASRLTSGRVDTQYF
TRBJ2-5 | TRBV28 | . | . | TGTGCCAGCCAGCCCCCACAGACTAAGGGAGAGACCCAGTACTTC | CASQPPQTKGETQYF
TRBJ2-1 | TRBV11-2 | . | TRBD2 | TGTGCCAGCAGCTTAGAAGCGGGAGTGGCCTACAATGAGCAGTTCTTC | CASSLEAGVAYNEQFF